The 23 T cell receptor beta chains below all came from one sample that was sequenced in a study of blood T cells in healthy people across ages. The authors ran a second PCR of 7 to 11 cycles using a sample-barcoded 5' primer and a J-beta primer mix. TCRdb re-analysed the 5' RACE reads in MiXCR, keeping a single row per CDR3 protein. The sample lists hundreds of thousands of distinct CDR3 sequences; approximately 25% were seen once. These data were also reused for a study on T cells of mothers and their children.

Source material: blood. The source of these receptors is a boy between 10 and 17 years old in good health.

The chain joins TRBV5-1 to TRBJ2-1, with 8 bases fitting TRBD1. Germline CDR1 and CDR2: SGHRS and YFSETQ. The CDR3 is 13 amino acids. V shed 4 bases and J 6 bases; nucleotides not matched to a gene: 3. The chain's CDR3 is CASSRGQANEQFF. The CDR3 DNA reads TGCGCCAGCAGCCGGGGACAGGCCAATGAGCAGTTCTTC.

This clonotype has just a few counts. The V gene is TRBV5-1, the J gene TRBJ2-7; 7 nucleotides match TRBD2. The CDR3 sequence is 14 residues long. CDR1 and CDR2 (germline): SGHRS, YFSETQ. V lost 4 bases and J lost 6; bases outside the gene matches: 10. The CDR3 here is CASSQQVPGGEQYF. The CDR3 nucleotides read TGCGCCAGCAGCCAACAGGTCCCGGGGGGCGAGCAGTACTTC.

This rearrangement joins TRBV25-1 to TRBJ2-3, with D unresolved. Deletions cut 0 bases from V and 8 bases from J, with 9 bases between. Germline V gene data show CDR1 as MGHDK and CDR2 as SYGVNS. The CDR3 loop spans 13 amino acids. The CDR3 spells CASSEYRPGTQYF. In nucleotides, the CDR3 is TGTGCCAGCAGTGAATACCGCCCCGGTACGCAGTATTTT.

The rearrangement uses TRBV3-1 and TRBJ2-2; 13 bases are shared with TRBD2. The V segment lost 5 bases and the J segment 8 bases; nucleotides outside the gene matches: 5. Germline CDR1 and CDR2: LGHDT and YNNKEL (reference sequence). The CDR3 extends over 15 amino acids. CDR3 sequence: CASSYRTSGSGELFF. Here the CDR3 DNA reads TGTGCCAGCAGCTACAGGACTAGCGGGAGTGGGGAGCTGTTTTTT.

The chain employs TRBV4-1 and TRBJ2-5; D ambiguous. The J call may be faulty, since TRBJ2-1 better matches the DNA end. CDR1 and CDR2 from the germline V gene are MGHRA and YSYEKL. The CDR3 extends over 12 amino acids. The CDR3 bases are TGCGCCAGCAGCGGTATCGACAATGAGCAGTTCTTC. Amino acids: CASSGIDNEQFF.

This rearrangement joins TRBV2 to TRBJ2-1, with D possibly matching TRBD2 (7 bases). Germline V lookup: CDR1 SNHLY, CDR2 FYNNEI. With 2 bases removed from V and 8 bases from J, the gap between germline ends came to 16 bases. The CDR3 is 15 residues long. CDR3 nucleotide sequence: TGTGCCAGCAGTGAAAGTCGGGGGGCCGCGGATGAGCAGTTCTTC. It codes for CASSESRGAADEQFF.

This clonotype was picked up a small number of times. J is TRBJ1-4 and V is TRBV24-1; TRBD1 might be the D (5 bases). Germline loops: CDR1 KGHDR, CDR2 SFDVKD. The CDR3 loop spans 14 amino acids. The CDR3 DNA follows: TGTGCTACAAATCCCGGGACGGTAGGAGAAAAACTGTTTTTT. Translation: CATNPGTVGEKLFF.

V usage is TRBV7-2 and J usage is TRBJ2-5, with TRBD1 matching over 9 bases. CDR1 SGHTA and CDR2 FQGNSA come from the germline V gene. J lost 4 bases, V lost 1 base, and 7 bases had no gene match. The CDR3 loop spans 16 amino acids. The CDR3 DNA reads as TGTGCCAGCAGCTTAGAGTCCGGGACAGGGTTAGAGACCCAGTACTTC. This translates into CASSLESGTGLETQYF.

In this sample, this clonotype turned up a few times. This chain joins TRBV7-9 and TRBJ1-4; a possible D gene is TRBD1 (5 bases). V was trimmed by 5 bases and J by 10 bases, leaving 17 bases between them. The V gene's germline CDR1 is SEHNR and CDR2 FQNEAQ (reference sequence). The CDR3 is 14 residues long. The CDR3 reads CASSVRDQAAKLFF. In DNA, the CDR3 is TGTGCCAGCAGCGTCCGGGACCAAGCGGCAAAACTGTTTTTT.

The chain carries TRBV7-8 and TRBJ2-3; D gene ambiguous. Germline loops: CDR1 SGHVS, CDR2 FQNEAQ. V was shortened by 1 base and J by 4 bases, with 9 bases between the two germline ends. This CDR3 has 14 amino acids. CDR3 in amino acids: CASSLVQAADTQYF. The DNA of the CDR3 is TGTGCCAGCAGCTTAGTGCAGGCGGCAGATACGCAGTATTTT. The variable domain in full, with the rest retrieved from reference TRBV7-8 and TRBJ2-3, is GAGVSQSPRYKVAKRGQDVALRCDPISGHVSLFWYQQALGQGPEFLTYFQNEAQLDKSGLPSDRFFAERPEGSVSTLKIQRTQQEDSAVYLCASSLVQAADTQYFGPGTRLTVL.

In this sample, this clonotype turned up a few times. The junction departs from the called germline gene at one end, perhaps through a read error. The CDR3 DNA sequence: TGTGCCAGCAACCAAGTTGGCCAGGGATCGGACAATGAGCAGTTCTTC. This translates into CASNQVGQGSDNEQFF. The chain links TRBV4-2 to TRBJ2-1; TRBD1 is a possible D gene (5 bases). Germline assignment: CDR1 LGHNA and CDR2 YNFKEQ. There are 16 residues in the CDR3.

A few counts support this clonotype. This sequence joins TRBV2 and TRBJ2-5, with 10 bases fitting TRBD2. The J call may be mistaken, given a closer DNA end match to TRBJ2-1. Germline V gene sequence: CDR1 SNHLY, CDR2 FYNNEI. There are 16 residues in the CDR3. The CDR3 DNA is TGTGCCAGCAATAGGGTTCTAGCGGGAGACTGGAATGAGCAGTTCTTC. As protein: CASNRVLAGDWNEQFF.

The rearrangement joins TRBV19 to TRBJ1-2; TRBD1 agrees at 11 bases. CDR3 length: 16 residues. Trimming at V came to 5 bases and at J to 5 bases, leaving 10 bases not matched to a gene. Germline CDR1 LNHDA, CDR2 SQIVND (reference sequence). CDR3 residues: CASSPQSRDRGYGYTF. In DNA, the CDR3 is TGTGCCAGTAGTCCGCAATCCCGGGACAGGGGGTATGGCTACACCTTC.

The genes are TRBV12-3 or TRBV12-4 and TRBJ2-5, with 11 bases aligning to TRBD2. Trimming took 6 bases from V and 3 from J; bases not matched to a gene: 6. The CDR3 runs to 15 residues. The CDR3 region is CASSHQGLAEETQYF. The CDR3 DNA sequence: TGTGCCAGCAGCCACCAGGGACTAGCGGAAGAGACCCAGTACTTC.

This clonotype was seen only a few times. CDR3 sequence reads: CSARDQLAGGLYNEQFF. The CDR3 DNA reads as TGCAGTGCTAGAGATCAACTAGCGGGGGGGCTGTACAATGAGCAGTTCTTC. This rearrangement joins TRBV20-1 to TRBJ2-5; TRBD2 matches 13 bases. Gene TRBJ2-1 matches the end of the DNA better, so the J call may be wrong. The CDR3 loop spans 17 amino acids. The V gene's germline CDR1 is DFQATT and CDR2 SNEGSKA (reference sequence).

The chain employs TRBV6-4 and TRBJ2-3; maybe TRBD2 (7 bases). V gave up 0 bases and J gave up 4 bases, with 11 bases separating them. From germline, CDR1 is MRHNA and CDR2 SNTAGT. CDR3 length: 15 amino acids. The CDR3 DNA sequence: TGTGCCAGCAGTGACTCTGGGGGGGCATCAGATACGCAGTATTTT. Amino acid sequence: CASSDSGGASDTQYF.

The V call is TRBV5-1, the J call TRBJ2-3; D call uncertain. V was cut by 4 bases and J by 2 bases, with 14 bases left in between. The CDR3 is made up of 15 amino acids. CDR1 and CDR2 from the germline V gene are SGHRS and YFSETQ. DNA for the CDR3: TGCGCCAGCAGCCCCCCAGAGACCATCACAGATACGCAGTATTTT. This translates into CASSPPETITDTQYF.

The chain is built from TRBV4-1 and TRBJ1-1; D possibly corresponds to TRBD1 (5 bases). Trimming shortened V by 0 bases and J by 5 bases, and 10 bases separated the two germline ends. This CDR3 spans 14 amino acids. The germline V gene encodes CDR1 MGHRA and CDR2 YSYEKL. CDR3: CASSQDAGRTEAFF. DNA of the CDR3: TGCGCCAGCAGCCAAGATGCGGGGCGGACTGAAGCTTTCTTT.

The sample holds a few counts of this clonotype. Sequence at one end of the junction differs from germline and may be a read error. This rearrangement joins TRBV28 to TRBJ2-1, with 10 bases that match TRBD1. This CDR3 comprises 18 residues. Germline V CDR1 and CDR2: MDHEN, SYDVKM. The CDR3, as DNA: TGTGCCAACAGTTTCTCCTGGACAGGGGGAAGCTCCTACAATGAGCAGTTCTTC. This encodes CANSFSWTGGSSYNEQFF.

This clonotype was recorded a few times. The V call is TRBV29-1, the J call TRBJ1-2; 8 bases map to TRBD1. V gave up 2 bases and J gave up 5 bases; unmatched junction bases: 10. The CDR3 has 15 amino acids. Per the germline V gene, CDR1 is SQVTM and CDR2 is ANQGSEA. CDR3 sequence reads: CSVETGTGGTYGYTF. In DNA, the CDR3 is TGCAGCGTTGAAACCGGGACAGGAGGCACGTATGGCTACACCTTC.

As to this clonotype: This could be a read error, since a much larger clone is one nucleotide away. The chain joins TRBV3-1 to TRBJ2-3; 8 bases line up with TRBD2. The ends lost 4 bases at V and 0 bases at J; junction bases unmatched: 3. CDR3 size: 15 residues. Germline V gene data show CDR1 as LGHDT and CDR2 as YNNKEL (reference sequence). CDR3 coding DNA: TGTGCCAGCAGCCCGGGACTAGGGAGCACAGATACGCAGTATTTT. Translation gives CASSPGLGSTDTQYF.

The chain recombines TRBV28 with TRBJ2-5; D might be TRBD1 (6 bases). The DNA end lines up better with TRBJ2-7; the J call may be wrong. The CDR3 has 13 residues. Germline assignment: CDR1 MDHEN and CDR2 SYDVKM. The CDR3 here is CAVLEQGSYEQYF. The CDR3, as DNA: TGTGCCGTACTGGAACAGGGCTCCTACGAGCAGTACTTC.

The V call is TRBV15, the J call TRBJ2-3; D not resolved. Germline V gives CDR1 LNHNV, CDR2 YYDKDF (reference sequence). Trimming removed 1 base at V and 6 bases at J, with 5 bases between. There are 12 residues in the CDR3. CDR3 sequence (DNA): TGTGCCACCAGCAGAGGTCTGGATACGCAGTATTTT. It yields the protein CATSRGLDTQYF.